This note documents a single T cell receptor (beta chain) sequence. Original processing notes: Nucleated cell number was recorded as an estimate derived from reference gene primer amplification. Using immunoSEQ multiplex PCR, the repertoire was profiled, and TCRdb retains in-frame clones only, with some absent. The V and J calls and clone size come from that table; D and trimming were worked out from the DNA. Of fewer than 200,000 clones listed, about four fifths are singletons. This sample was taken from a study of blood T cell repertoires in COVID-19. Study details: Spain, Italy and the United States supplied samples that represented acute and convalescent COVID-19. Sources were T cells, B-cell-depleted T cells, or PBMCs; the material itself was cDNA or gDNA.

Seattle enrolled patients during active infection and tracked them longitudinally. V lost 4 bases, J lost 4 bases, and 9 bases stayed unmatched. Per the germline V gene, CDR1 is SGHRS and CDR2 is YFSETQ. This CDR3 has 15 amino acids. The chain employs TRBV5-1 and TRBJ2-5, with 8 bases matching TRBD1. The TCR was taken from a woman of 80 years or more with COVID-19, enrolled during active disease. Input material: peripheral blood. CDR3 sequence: CASSPLTGDGETQYF. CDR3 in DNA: TGCGCCAGCAGCCCGTTGACAGGGGATGGAGAGACCCAGTACTTC.